This T cell receptor beta chain was recorded in a study of T cells after yellow fever vaccination. Findings and caveats of the study: On re-exposure, the response was weaker but peaked faster, at day 5 versus 15.

Researchers made TCR cDNA using 5'RACE template switching, and this step added a universal primer site and UMIs. TCRdb reprocessed the 5' RACE reads with MiXCR, giving one entry per CDR3 protein. The profile shows 300,000 to 350,000 distinct CDR3 sequences, about 10% of them singletons. Notes on this clonotype: Its antigen is not identified.

The sequencing used CD4+ T cells sorted from PBMCs, collected 45 days after the yellow fever booster vaccination. The source is a man between 18 and 35 years old who received the YFV17D yellow fever vaccine.

The CDR3 region is CSVIPDGEQYF. The CDR3 DNA follows: TGCAGCGTTATACCCGATGGCGAGCAGTACTTC. The chain recombines TRBV29-1 with TRBJ2-7; unclear D gene. The CDR3 has 11 residues. Germline CDR1 SQVTM, CDR2 ANQGSEA. V lost 5 bases and J 6 bases, leaving 11 bases between the germline ends.